A selection of T cell receptor beta chains follows, all from one sample in a study of T cell responses to AZD1222 COVID-19 vaccine. Only in-frame clones appear in the TCRdb table, and some are missing; sequencing was by immunoSEQ multiplex PCR. Here the sample spans approximately 100,000 clones, less than 95% being singletons. The starting material was peripheral blood, obtained on day 0 of AZD1222 vaccination. The receptors stem from an adult in good health. The CDR3 runs from the conserved cysteine through the conserved F or W. The D gene is left open where the match is weak. The size of a clone is reported for some rows only, either as once, few or many, or as a class for expanded clones.

clone size | J gene | D gene | V gene | CDR3 protein | CDR3 DNA
few | TRBJ1-3 | NA | TRBV25-1 | CASSEILKGTGNTIYF | TGTGCCAGCAGTGAAATATTAAAGGGAACTGGAAACACCATATATTTT
NA | TRBJ1-1 | NA | TRBV3-1/TRBV3-2 | CASSLVGHSGTEAFF | TGTGCCAGCAGCCTAGTAGGACACTCGGGCACTGAAGCTTTCTTT
few | TRBJ1-5 | NA | TRBV7-7 | CASSSPAAHRLLNQPQHF | TGTGCCAGCAGCTCTCCCGCCGCGCACAGATTACTCAATCAGCCCCAGCATTTT
NA | TRBJ1-5 | NA | TRBV28 | CASSLDQPQHF | TGTGCCAGCAGTTTAGATCAGCCCCAGCATTTT
NA | TRBJ2-4 | NA | TRBV7-9 | CASSSNRDVDIQYF | TGTGCCAGCAGCTCAAACAGGGATGTGGACATTCAGTACTTC
once | TRBJ2-7 | TRBD1 | TRBV4-1 | CASSLDRGLSSYEQYF | TGCGCCAGCAGCCTGGACAGGGGATTAAGCTCCTACGAGCAGTACTTC
NA | TRBJ1-2 | NA | TRBV29-1 | CSVEDEASPADGYTF | TGCAGCGTCGAAGATGAGGCTTCCCCCGCGGATGGCTACACCTTC
NA | TRBJ2-3 | TRBD2 | TRBV5-4 | CASSRNSGGAGDTQYF | TGTGCCAGCAGCCGAAACAGCGGGGGAGCTGGAGATACGCAGTATTTT
few | TRBJ2-3 | NA | TRBV11-2 | CASSLSPGTDTQYF | TGTGCCAGCAGCTTATCCCCGGGCACAGATACGCAGTATTTT
NA | TRBJ2-7 | TRBD2 | TRBV3-1/TRBV3-2 | CASSPRLAYEQYF | TGTGCCAGCAGCCCCCGACTAGCGTACGAGCAGTACTTC
NA | TRBJ1-4 | NA | TRBV28 | CASSSTREGEKLFF | TGTGCCAGCAGTTCAACCAGGGAGGGCGAAAAACTGTTTTTT
NA | TRBJ2-7 | NA | TRBV5-4 | CASSFGGRDEQYF | TGTGCCAGCAGCTTTGGGGGAAGGGACGAGCAGTACTTC
NA | TRBJ1-5 | NA | TRBV6-5 | CASSPGLSGNQPQHF | TGTGCCAGCAGCCCGGGACTGTCTGGCAATCAGCCCCAGCATTTT
NA | TRBJ1-2 | NA | TRBV5-5 | CASSLGRGHAFGYTF | TGTGCCAGCAGCTTGGGCCGGGGACATGCTTTTGGCTACACCTTC
NA | TRBJ1-1 | NA | TRBV5-8 | CASSLGPEAFF | TGTGCCAGCAGCTTGGGACCTGAAGCTTTCTTT
NA | TRBJ2-7 | NA | TRBV7-9 | CASSSPGGRFYEQYF | TGTGCCAGCAGCTCCCCCGGGGGTAGGTTTTACGAGCAGTACTTC
NA | TRBJ1-4 | NA | TRBV3-1/TRBV3-2 | CASSPTDGPNEKLFF | TGTGCCAGCAGCCCCACCGACGGCCCTAATGAAAAACTGTTTTTT
NA | TRBJ1-1 | NA | TRBV2 | CASRAPMGTEAFF | TGTGCCAGCCGAGCCCCGATGGGGACTGAAGCTTTCTTT
NA | TRBJ1-2 | NA | TRBV11-2 | CASSLDGQPRGNGYTF | TGTGCCAGCAGCTTAGACGGACAACCCCGGGGCAATGGCTACACCTTC
once | TRBJ1-5 | TRBD1 | TRBV19 | CASSISDRLWHQPQHF | TGTGCCAGTAGTATCTCGGACAGGCTCTGGCATCAGCCCCAGCATTTT
NA | TRBJ2-1 | NA | TRBV2 | CASSGTSLRTSEQFF | TGTGCCAGCAGTGGAACTAGTTTGAGAACTAGTGAGCAGTTCTTC
NA | TRBJ1-4 | NA | TRBV6-5 | CASSYSGGGAEKLFF | TGTGCCAGCAGTTACTCGGGAGGGGGAGCCGAAAAACTGTTTTTT
NA | TRBJ1-4 | NA | TRBV5-5 | CASSPWGSGHEKLFF | TGTGCCAGCAGCCCGTGGGGTTCAGGGCATGAAAAACTGTTTTTT
NA | TRBJ2-1 | TRBD1 | TRBV4-1 | CASSLQLQGAIVNEQFF | TGCGCCAGCAGCCTCCAACTGCAGGGGGCCATCGTCAATGAGCAGTTCTTC
once | TRBJ1-5 | TRBD1 | TRBV28 | CASRPRDRINQPQHF | TGTGCCAGCAGACCGAGGGACAGGATTAATCAGCCCCAGCATTTT
NA | TRBJ1-3 | NA | TRBV28 | CASSLIPDRDGNTIYF | TGTGCCAGCAGTTTAATTCCTGACAGAGATGGAAACACCATATATTTT
NA | TRBJ1-1 | NA | TRBV5-1 | CASSLRTGNTEAFF | TGCGCCAGCAGCTTACGGACTGGGAACACTGAAGCTTTCTTT
NA | TRBJ2-3 | NA | TRBV18 | CASSMGPPKGTDTQYF | TGTGCCAGCTCAATGGGACCCCCAAAGGGCACAGATACGCAGTATTTT